The 23 T cell receptor beta chains in this list originate from one sample, sequenced in a study of blood T cell repertoires in COVID-19. Measured with immunoSEQ multiplex PCR; TCRdb has only the in-frame clones, and not every one. The table includes 150,000 to 200,000 clones, around 88% detected once. The sample was peripheral blood. The receptor set was obtained from a woman aged 70-85 years who had recovered from COVID-19.

This chain connects TRBV5-5 to TRBJ1-5; the D gene is possibly TRBD1 (5 bases). The CDR3 is made up of 14 amino acids. V lost 0 bases to trimming and J lost 7 bases, with 11 bases between them. CDR1 and CDR2 from the germline V gene are SGHKS and YYEKEE (reference sequence). DNA of the CDR3: TGTGCCAGCAGCTTGGGGCAGTGGGGCCAGCCCCAGCATTTT. Amino acid sequence: CASSLGQWGQPQHF.

The J gene is TRBJ2-3, the V gene TRBV28, with 13 positions matching TRBD2. The CDR3 spans 15 residues. V shed 6 bases and J 4 bases; nucleotides not matched to a gene: 4. Germline-derived CDR1 and CDR2 are MDHEN and SYDVKM. The DNA of the CDR3 is TGTGCCAGCAGCCGACTAGCGGGAGGTGCAGATACGCAGTATTTT. Translated: CASSRLAGGADTQYF. The full variable domain, with the rest looked up from reference TRBV28 and TRBJ2-3, is DVKVTQSSRYLVKRTGEKVFLECVQDMDHENMFWYRQDPGLGLRLIYFSYDVKMKEKGDIPEGYSVSREKKERFSLILESASTNQTSMYLCASSRLAGGADTQYFGPGTRLTVL.

The sample holds one count of this clone. The chain uses TRBV5-4 and TRBJ1-5; TRBD1 might be the D (5 bases). Germline V gene sequence: CDR1 SGHNT, CDR2 YYREEE (reference sequence). The CDR3 length is 14 residues. The V end lost 0 bases, the J end lost 2 bases, and 6 bases lay between the germline ends. The CDR3 is CASSLGGGNQPQHF. The CDR3 coding sequence is TGTGCCAGCAGCTTGGGGGGGGGCAATCAGCCCCAGCATTTT.

The CDR3, as DNA: TGTGCCAGCAGCTGGGACACTCAGGGAGAGACCCAGTACTTC. It yields the protein CASSWDTQGETQYF. The rearrangement uses TRBV5-4 and TRBJ2-5; a possible D gene is TRBD1 (6 bases). The CDR3 runs 14 residues. CDR1 is SGHNT, CDR2 YYREEE, per germline (reference sequence). V gave up 3 bases and J gave up 4 bases, with 13 bases separating them.

The chain links TRBV29-1 to TRBJ2-7; tentatively, D is TRBD2 (6 bases). The V and J ends lost 4 bases and 5 bases respectively, with 15 bases between them. CDR1 is SQVTM and CDR2 is ANQGSEA in the germline V gene. The CDR3 runs 13 residues. The CDR3 sequence: CSVGAAPGDEQYF. The CDR3 region has the DNA TGCAGCGTTGGTGCCGCCCCGGGGGACGAGCAGTACTTC.

This clone was picked up a small number of times. This chain uses TRBV6-6 with TRBJ1-1; unclear D gene. There are 13 residues in the CDR3. Germline lookup yields CDR1 MNHNY and CDR2 SVGAGI (reference sequence). V lost 4 bases, J lost 3 bases, and 9 bases lay in between. CDR3 protein: CASSFGGDTEAFF. CDR3 coding DNA: TGTGCCAGCAGTTTCGGCGGGGACACTGAAGCTTTCTTT.

V gene TRBV9 combines with J gene TRBJ1-4, with a possible D match to TRBD1 (5 bases). The CDR3 extends over 15 amino acids. Germline V gives CDR1 SGDLS, CDR2 YYNGEE. Trimming stripped 3 bases from V and 0 bases from J, with 9 bases between. CDR3 nucleotide sequence: TGTGCCAGCAGCGGGGGCGGGGCAACTAATGAAAAACTGTTTTTT. Its translation: CASSGGGATNEKLFF.

V and J are TRBV3-1 (or the pseudogene TRBV3-2) and TRBJ1-3; D not certain. Germline CDR1 reads LGHDT; CDR2 reads YNNKEL (reference sequence). CDR3 length: 15 residues. The V gene lost 4 bases and the J gene lost 3 bases, with 13 bases spanning the gap. CDR3 bases: TGTGCCAGCAGCCCGGGATCACGGCGTGGAAACACCATATATTTT. Residues: CASSPGSRRGNTIYF.

V is TRBV5-4 and J is TRBJ2-3; 15 bases are shared with TRBD2. V trimming: 5 bases; J trimming: 4 bases; junction bases outside the gene matches: 5. CDR1 and CDR2 from the germline V gene are SGHNT and YYREEE (reference sequence). The CDR3 contains 16 residues. The CDR3, as DNA: TGTGCCAGCAGTAGGACTAGCGGGAGGGCCGCAGATACGCAGTATTTT. This encodes CASSRTSGRAADTQYF.

This chain joins TRBV4-1 and TRBJ2-3, with 9 bases identical to TRBD1. This CDR3 region has 15 residues. Per germline, CDR1 MGHRA and CDR2 YSYEKL. V lost 0 bases, J lost 4 bases, and 2 bases stayed unmatched. The CDR3 loop is CASSQEGTGSDTQYF. CDR3 DNA: TGCGCCAGCAGCCAAGAGGGGACAGGGTCAGATACGCAGTATTTT.

J is TRBJ1-1 and V is TRBV3-1 (or the pseudogene TRBV3-2), with 7 positions matching TRBD1. From germline, CDR1 is LGHDT and CDR2 YNNKEL (reference sequence). With V trimmed by 2 bases and J by 3 bases, 3 bases remained unmatched. This CDR3 is 14 amino acids long. This chain's CDR3 is CASSQRGLDTEAFF. The CDR3 DNA is TGTGCCAGCAGCCAAAGGGGGCTGGACACTGAAGCTTTCTTT.

J is TRBJ2-5 and V is TRBV5-1; 11 bases match TRBD2. Germline CDR1 and CDR2: SGHRS and YFSETQ. The CDR3 has 17 amino acids. J lost 5 bases, V lost 0 bases, and 9 bases had no gene match. Here the CDR3 reads CASSLGRLAGQQETQYF. DNA of the CDR3: TGCGCCAGCAGCTTGGGCCGACTAGCGGGGCAGCAGGAGACCCAGTACTTC.

The chain is built from TRBV27 and TRBJ1-6; D perhaps matches TRBD1 (6 bases). V was cut by 6 bases and J by 3 bases, with 15 bases left in between. Germline V lookup: CDR1 MNHEY, CDR2 SMNVEV (reference sequence). CDR3 length equals 16 residues. CDR3 protein: CASSPGPRGYNSPLHF. In DNA, the CDR3 is TGTGCCAGCAGCCCTGGTCCCAGGGGCTATAATTCACCCCTCCACTTT.

This chain connects TRBV10-3 to TRBJ1-2; the D gene is possibly TRBD1 (6 bases). Germline V CDR1 and CDR2: ENHRY, SYGVKD. V was cut by 3 bases and J by 5 bases, with 22 bases left in between. The CDR3 is 17 residues long. CDR3 region: CAISDEARQDIAYGYTF. In DNA form, the CDR3 reads TGTGCCATCAGTGATGAGGCCCGACAGGACATTGCTTATGGCTACACCTTC.

The rearrangement links TRBV29-1 to TRBJ2-2; 8 nucleotides align to TRBD2. V was pared by 1 base and J by 4 bases, with 11 bases of the junction left unmatched. CDR1 and CDR2 from the germline V gene are SQVTM and ANQGSEA. The CDR3 is 17 residues long. The CDR3 nucleotides read TGCAGCGTTGAAGGGGTGGGTAGCGGGACATCCACCGGGGAGCTGTTTTTT. Amino acid sequence: CSVEGVGSGTSTGELFF.

This rearrangement joins TRBV28 to TRBJ2-5, with D possibly being TRBD1 (5 bases). CDR3 length: 15 residues. CDR1 is MDHEN, CDR2 SYDVKM, per germline. Trimming took 1 base from V and 2 from J, leaving 11 bases between them. For the CDR3, the DNA is TGTGCCAGCAGTTTATTATCCAGGGCTCAAGAGACCCAGTACTTC. Protein product: CASSLLSRAQETQYF. The variable domain in full, completed from reference TRBV28 and TRBJ2-5, reads DVKVTQSSRYLVKRTGEKVFLECVQDMDHENMFWYRQDPGLGLRLIYFSYDVKMKEKGDIPEGYSVSREKKERFSLILESASTNQTSMYLCASSLLSRAQETQYFGPGTRLLVL.

The rearrangement joins TRBV5-1 to TRBJ1-1; 11 bases are shared with TRBD1. Trimming cost V 4 bases and J 8 bases; bases outside gene matches: 10. The germline CDR1 and CDR2 sequences are SGHRS and YFSETQ. This CDR3 has 15 amino acids. CDR3 residues: CASSRNEWDRGEAFF. The CDR3 DNA follows: TGCGCCAGCAGCCGAAACGAATGGGACAGGGGGGAAGCTTTCTTT.

V and J are TRBV20-1 and TRBJ2-5, with D perhaps TRBD2 (6 bases). With 3 bases removed from V and 5 bases from J, the gap between germline ends came to 13 bases. Germline assignment: CDR1 DFQATT and CDR2 SNEGSKA (reference sequence). This CDR3 has 13 residues. The CDR3 sequence is CSASRSRGETQYF. CDR3 sequence (DNA): TGCAGTGCTAGTCGGTCCCGGGGGGAGACCCAGTACTTC.

V usage is TRBV2 and J usage is TRBJ2-7, with 7 positions matching TRBD1. Germline V CDR1 and CDR2: SNHLY, FYNNEI. V was pared by 9 bases and J by 3 bases, with 11 bases of the junction left unmatched. The CDR3 has 14 residues. The CDR3 bases are TGTGCCAGTTCCCGAGGGACAGCCGACTACGAGCAGTACTTC. Protein sequence: CASSRGTADYEQYF.

Only a few counts were recorded for this clone. The CDR3 loop is CASSPPTSAEETQYF. The CDR3 region has the DNA TGTGCCAGCTCACCCCCAACTAGCGCCGAAGAGACCCAGTACTTC. J is TRBJ2-5 and V is TRBV18; 7 nucleotides align to TRBD2. CDR3 length: 15 amino acids. The V gene's germline CDR1 is KGHSH and CDR2 LQKENI. The V gene end was trimmed by 3 bases and the J gene end by 3 bases; junction bases not matched to a gene: 7.

The table lists this clone with a count of one. This same CDR3 is encoded by further DNA sequences in the sample. The CDR3 DNA reads TGCAGCGCGACAGCTAACTATGGCTACACCTTC. The encoded protein is CSATANYGYTF. The V call is TRBV20-1, the J call TRBJ1-2, with a tentative D call TRBD1 (5 bases). Per the germline V gene, CDR1 is DFQATT and CDR2 is SNEGSKA (reference sequence). This CDR3 has 11 residues.

The CDR3 nucleotides read TGCGCCAGCAGCTTGGGGGGACAGGGTAACACTGAAGCTTTCTTT. The encoded protein is CASSLGGQGNTEAFF. The chain employs TRBV5-1 and TRBJ1-1; 9 bases are shared with TRBD1. V gave up 0 bases and J gave up 2 bases; unmatched junction bases: 2. This CDR3 region has 15 residues. The germline gives CDR1 SGHRS, CDR2 YFSETQ. The variable domain in full, completed from reference TRBV5-1 and TRBJ1-1, reads KAGVTQTPRYLIKTRGQQVTLSCSPISGHRSVSWYQQTPGQGLQFLFEYFSETQRNKGNFPGRFSGRQFSNSRSEMNVSTLELGDSALYLCASSLGGQGNTEAFFGQGTRLTVV.

The rearrangement links TRBV30 to TRBJ2-6; D unclear. The CDR3 consists of 13 residues. Deletions cut 3 bases from V and 5 bases from J, with 8 bases between. Germline V lookup: CDR1 GTSNPN, CDR2 SVGIG (reference sequence). Here the CDR3 reads CAWRGSWANVLTF. In DNA, the CDR3 is TGTGCCTGGAGGGGTAGCTGGGCCAACGTCCTGACTTTC.